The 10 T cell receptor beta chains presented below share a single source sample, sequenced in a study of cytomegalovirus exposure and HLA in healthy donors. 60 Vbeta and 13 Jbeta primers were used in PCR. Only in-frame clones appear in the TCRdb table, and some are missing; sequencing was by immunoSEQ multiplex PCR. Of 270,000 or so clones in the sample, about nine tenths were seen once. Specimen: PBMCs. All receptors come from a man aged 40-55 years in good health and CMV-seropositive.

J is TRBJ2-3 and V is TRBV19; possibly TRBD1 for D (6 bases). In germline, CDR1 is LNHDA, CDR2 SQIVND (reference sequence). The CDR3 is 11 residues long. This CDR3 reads CSAGEMDTQYF. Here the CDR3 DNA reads TGTTCGGCAGGGGAGATGGATACGCAGTATTTT.

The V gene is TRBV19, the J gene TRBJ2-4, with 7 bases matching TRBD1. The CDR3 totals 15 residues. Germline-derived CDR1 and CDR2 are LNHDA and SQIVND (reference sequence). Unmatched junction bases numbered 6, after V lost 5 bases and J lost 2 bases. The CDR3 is CASSSPGQSKNIQYF. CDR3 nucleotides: TGTGCCAGTAGTTCACCGGGACAGTCCAAAAACATTCAGTACTTC.

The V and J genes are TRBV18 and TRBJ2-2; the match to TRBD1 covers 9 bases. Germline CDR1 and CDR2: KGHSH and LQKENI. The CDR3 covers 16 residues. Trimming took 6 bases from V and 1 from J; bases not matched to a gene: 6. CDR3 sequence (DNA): TGTGCCAGCTCCCGTGGACAGGGGATGAACACCGGGGAGCTGTTTTTT. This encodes CASSRGQGMNTGELFF.

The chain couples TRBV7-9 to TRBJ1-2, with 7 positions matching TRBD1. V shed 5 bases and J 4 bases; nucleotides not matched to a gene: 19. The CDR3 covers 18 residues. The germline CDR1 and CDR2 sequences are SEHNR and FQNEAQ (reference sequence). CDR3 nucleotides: TGTGCCAGCAGCCCCTATCTTATCAAACAGGGGCGAAGCTATGGCTACACCTTC. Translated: CASSPYLIKQGRSYGYTF.

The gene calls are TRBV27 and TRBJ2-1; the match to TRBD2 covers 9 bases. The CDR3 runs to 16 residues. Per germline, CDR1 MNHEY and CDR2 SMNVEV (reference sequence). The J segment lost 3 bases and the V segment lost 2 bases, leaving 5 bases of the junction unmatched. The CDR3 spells CASSLLPSGIYNEQFF. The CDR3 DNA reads TGTGCCAGCAGTTTACTTCCTAGCGGGATCTACAATGAGCAGTTCTTC.

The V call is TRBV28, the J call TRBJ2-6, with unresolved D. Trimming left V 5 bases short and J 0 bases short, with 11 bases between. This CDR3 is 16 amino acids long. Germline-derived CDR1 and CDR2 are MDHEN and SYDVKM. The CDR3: CASSVSYTSGANVLTF. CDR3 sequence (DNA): TGTGCCAGCAGTGTATCGTACACCTCTGGGGCCAACGTCCTGACTTTC.

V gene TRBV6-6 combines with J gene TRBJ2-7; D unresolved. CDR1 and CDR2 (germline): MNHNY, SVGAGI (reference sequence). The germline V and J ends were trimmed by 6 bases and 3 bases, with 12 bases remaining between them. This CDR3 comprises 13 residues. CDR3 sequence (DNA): TGTGCCAGCAGCCAAGACACCTTCTACGAGCAGTACTTC. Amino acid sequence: CASSQDTFYEQYF.

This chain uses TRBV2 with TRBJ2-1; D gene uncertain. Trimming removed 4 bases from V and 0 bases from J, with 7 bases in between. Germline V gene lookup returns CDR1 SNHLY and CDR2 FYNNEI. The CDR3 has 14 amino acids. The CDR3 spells CASSVMSSYNEQFF. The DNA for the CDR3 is TGTGCCAGCAGTGTCATGAGCTCCTACAATGAGCAGTTCTTC.

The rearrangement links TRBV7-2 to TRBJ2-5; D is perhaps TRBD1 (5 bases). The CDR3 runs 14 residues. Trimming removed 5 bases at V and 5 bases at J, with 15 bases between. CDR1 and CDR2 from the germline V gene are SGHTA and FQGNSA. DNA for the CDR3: TGTGCCAGCAGCAGGGGTATAAGGGGCGAGACCCAGTACTTC. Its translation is CASSRGIRGETQYF.

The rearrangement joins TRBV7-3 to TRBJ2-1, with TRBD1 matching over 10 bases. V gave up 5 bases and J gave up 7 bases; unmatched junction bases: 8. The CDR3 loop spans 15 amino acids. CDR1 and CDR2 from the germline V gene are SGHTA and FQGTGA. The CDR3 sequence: CASSPMGQGLNEQFF. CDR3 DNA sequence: TGTGCCAGCAGCCCTATGGGACAGGGGTTGAATGAGCAGTTCTTC.